Presented here are 32 T cell receptor beta chains from one specimen sequenced in a study of T-cell reconstitution after alpha-beta-depleted transplantation in children. The library targeted TCRbeta and was prepared with unique molecular identifiers. Each CDR3 protein is one row after TCRdb ran MiXCR on the PCR reads. The data hold a few hundred thousand distinct CDR3 sequences, with 25% to 30% observed a single time. Sequenced material: PBMCs, taken before TCRalphabeta/CD19-depleted stem cell transplant. The origin of the receptors is a boy younger than two with Wiskott-Aldrich syndrome, due to receive a stem cell transplant.

This clonotype is a singleton in its sample. The rearrangement links TRBV19 to TRBJ2-7; tentatively, D is TRBD1 or TRBD2 (5 bases each). Germline V gives CDR1 LNHDA, CDR2 SQIVND (reference sequence). This CDR3 has 15 residues. Trimming shortened V by 3 bases and J by 2 bases, and 14 bases separated the two germline ends. The CDR3 bases are TGTGCCAGTAGTATGAAGAGGGGATCAACCTACGAGCAGTACTTC. It yields the protein CASSMKRGSTYEQYF.

There are a few counts of this clonotype. V gene TRBV13 combines with J gene TRBJ2-3; TRBD1 matches 7 bases. Germline-derived CDR1 and CDR2 are PRHDT and FYEKMQ (reference sequence). CDR3 length: 14 amino acids. V was clipped by 3 bases and J by 4 bases; unmatched bases: 4. Written as DNA, the CDR3 is TGTGCCAGCAGCTTGGACAGGAGATCAGATACGCAGTATTTT. Protein: CASSLDRRSDTQYF.

The chain couples TRBV6-1 to TRBJ1-1; tentative D call: TRBD1 (5 bases). V dropped 5 bases and J dropped 2 bases, with 15 bases sitting between them. The CDR3 is 15 amino acids. CDR1 MNHNS and CDR2 SASEGT come from the germline V gene. The CDR3 DNA sequence: TGTGCCAGCAGTCAGCCGGGACGGTTTAACACTGAAGCTTTCTTT. Its translation: CASSQPGRFNTEAFF.

The table lists this clonotype with a few counts. The rearrangement joins TRBV5-1 to TRBJ1-1; no clear D. Trimming stripped 3 bases from V and 3 bases from J, with 9 bases between. Per germline, CDR1 SGHRS and CDR2 YFSETQ. The CDR3 totals 13 residues. CDR3 bases: TGCGCCAGCAGCTCCGATTCGTACACTGAAGCTTTCTTT. This encodes CASSSDSYTEAFF. The entire variable domain, with the rest obtained from reference TRBV5-1 and TRBJ1-1, is as follows: KAGVTQTPRYLIKTRGQQVTLSCSPISGHRSVSWYQQTPGQGLQFLFEYFSETQRNKGNFPGRFSGRQFSNSRSEMNVSTLELGDSALYLCASSSDSYTEAFFGQGTRLTVV.

There are a few counts of this clonotype. The V gene is TRBV20-1, the J gene TRBJ2-5, with 7 bases lining up with TRBD2. V shed 1 base and J 1 base; nucleotides not matched to a gene: 0. Germline-derived CDR1 and CDR2 are DFQATT and SNEGSKA (reference sequence). This CDR3 comprises 13 residues. This chain's CDR3 is CSARAGGQETQYF. The CDR3 bases are TGCAGTGCTAGAGCGGGGGGCCAAGAGACCCAGTACTTC.

The rearrangement uses TRBV28 and TRBJ2-2; D gene unclear. The CDR3 has 15 amino acids. Germline CDR1 is MDHEN and CDR2 is SYDVKM. Deletions cut 3 bases from V and 3 bases from J, with 11 bases between. CDR3 in DNA: TGTGCCAGCAGTTTGTCATCAAGGGACACCGGGGAGCTGTTTTTT. Its protein is CASSLSSRDTGELFF.

Turning to this clonotype: One end of the junction is discordant with germline, which a read error may explain. The chain recombines TRBV12-3 or TRBV12-4 with TRBJ1-1; 7 bases line up with TRBD1. This CDR3 contains 14 residues. The CDR3, as DNA: TGTGCCAGCAGTTGGGGGACAGCGAACATTGAAGCTTTCTTT. Its translation is CASSWGTANIEAFF.

There are a few counts of this clonotype. The J gene is TRBJ2-1, the V gene TRBV10-1; TRBD1 matches 8 bases. Looked up from germline, CDR1 is WNHNN and CDR2 is SYGVQD (reference sequence). This CDR3 has 15 residues. J was trimmed by 4 bases and V by 5 bases; bases with no gene match: 7. In DNA, the CDR3 is TGCGCCAGCAGTACAGGGGGAAGATCGTACAATGAGCAGTTCTTC. Protein: CASSTGGRSYNEQFF.

This clonotype turned up a few times. The chain joins TRBV27 to TRBJ2-1; 8 bases align to TRBD2. CDR1 and CDR2 from the germline V gene are MNHEY and SMNVEV (reference sequence). This CDR3 contains 15 residues. The J segment lost 8 bases and the V segment lost 6 bases, leaving 12 bases of the junction unmatched. The CDR3 sequence is CASRDYREGLHEQFF. CDR3 coding DNA: TGTGCCAGCAGGGACTACCGGGAGGGCCTCCATGAGCAGTTCTTC.

This chain uses TRBV7-2 with TRBJ2-7; TRBD2 matches at 9 bases. From germline, CDR1 is SGHTA and CDR2 FQGNSA. With V trimmed by 2 bases and J by 5 bases, 7 bases remained unmatched. CDR3 length: 15 residues. The CDR3: CASSLWASGNNEQYF. The CDR3 bases are TGTGCCAGCAGCTTATGGGCTAGCGGGAACAACGAGCAGTACTTC.

This clonotype has only a few counts. V is TRBV5-1 and J is TRBJ2-4; 8 bases are shared with TRBD1. V dropped 0 bases and J dropped 1; count of bases not matched to a gene: 0. There are 15 residues in the CDR3. Germline V CDR1 and CDR2: SGHRS, YFSETQ. The CDR3 DNA follows: TGCGCCAGCAGCTTGGGGGACAGGGCCAAAAACATTCAGTACTTC. Translating gives CASSLGDRAKNIQYF.

This chain joins TRBV9 and TRBJ2-1; 7 bases map to TRBD2. The CDR3 length is 16 residues. Trimming cost V 4 bases and J 7 bases; bases outside gene matches: 14. Germline loops: CDR1 SGDLS, CDR2 YYNGEE. The CDR3: CASSRPVAGVSNEQFF. For the CDR3, the DNA is TGTGCCAGCAGCAGACCGGTGGCGGGAGTCTCAAATGAGCAGTTCTTC.

The rearrangement joins TRBV5-1 to TRBJ1-5; D call uncertain. Trimming left V 7 bases short and J 2 bases short, with 16 bases between. Germline lookup yields CDR1 SGHRS and CDR2 YFSETQ. This CDR3 spans 15 amino acids. This chain's CDR3 is CASAVGIDGNQPQHF. The CDR3 region has the DNA TGCGCCAGCGCTGTGGGGATTGATGGCAATCAGCCCCAGCATTTT. Looking up the rest from reference TRBV5-1 and TRBJ1-5 gives the full variable domain: KAGVTQTPRYLIKTRGQQVTLSCSPISGHRSVSWYQQTPGQGLQFLFEYFSETQRNKGNFPGRFSGRQFSNSRSEMNVSTLELGDSALYLCASAVGIDGNQPQHFGDGTRLSIL.

This sequence joins TRBV12-3 or TRBV12-4 and TRBJ1-1; a weak D match, TRBD1 (5 bases). The V gene lost 5 bases and the J gene lost 3 bases, with 10 bases spanning the gap. The CDR3 spans 13 residues. The DNA for the CDR3 is TGTGCCAGCAGTCGGAGACAGTACACTGAAGCTTTCTTT. This gives the protein CASSRRQYTEAFF.

This chain joins TRBV7-7 and TRBJ2-5; D uncertain. V was pared by 3 bases and J by 4 bases, with 12 bases between. CDR3 length: 14 amino acids. Germline loops: CDR1 SSHAT, CDR2 FNYEAQ (reference sequence). CDR3 amino acids: CASSFSNSGETQYF. Written as DNA, the CDR3 is TGTGCCAGCAGCTTTAGTAACTCAGGAGAGACCCAGTACTTC.

The table lists this clonotype with a count of one. The chain employs TRBV20-1 and TRBJ1-4, with D hard to call. Germline lookup yields CDR1 DFQATT and CDR2 SNEGSKA (reference sequence). V shed 0 bases and J shed 2 bases, with 13 bases lying between them. The CDR3 has 16 residues. The CDR3 sequence is CSARDLEKLTNEKLFF. The CDR3 DNA follows: TGCAGTGCTAGAGACCTGGAGAAACTGACTAATGAAAAACTGTTTTTT.

The rearrangement joins TRBV2 to TRBJ2-7, with TRBD2 matching 8 bases. CDR1 and CDR2 (germline): SNHLY, FYNNEI. The CDR3 loop spans 14 amino acids. The J segment lost 0 bases and the V segment lost 4 bases, leaving 2 bases of the junction unmatched. The DNA of the CDR3 is TGTGCCAGCAGTGGACTAGCGTACTCCTACGAGCAGTACTTC. As protein: CASSGLAYSYEQYF.

Only a few counts were recorded for this clonotype. This chain connects TRBV6-1 to TRBJ1-5; D not certain. CDR1 MNHNS and CDR2 SASEGT come from the germline V gene. The V end lost 4 bases, the J end lost 3 bases, and 10 bases lay between the germline ends. The CDR3 contains 14 residues. The chain's CDR3 is CASSVVGFNQPQHF. CDR3 in DNA: TGTGCCAGCAGTGTCGTAGGGTTCAATCAGCCCCAGCATTTT.

V and J are TRBV7-9 and TRBJ2-3, with no clear D. Germline CDR1 and CDR2: SEHNR and FQNEAQ (reference sequence). The CDR3 length is 14 residues. V lost 2 bases to trimming and J lost 1 base, with 7 bases between them. The CDR3 coding sequence is TGTGCCAGCAGCTTATGGATGGGCACAGATACGCAGTATTTT. It specifies CASSLWMGTDTQYF.

The chain is built from TRBV5-1 and TRBJ2-1; 9 nucleotides align to TRBD1. The CDR3 runs 15 residues. Looked up from germline, CDR1 is SGHRS and CDR2 is YFSETQ. Germline trimming cut 4 bases from V and 7 bases from J; bases unmatched to any gene: 9. In DNA, the CDR3 is TGCGCCAGCAGCCCCTCGGACAGGGGCAGTAATGAGCAGTTCTTC. It specifies CASSPSDRGSNEQFF.

The chain recombines TRBV5-1 with TRBJ2-1; TRBD2 matches 9 bases. J lost 4 bases, V lost 4 bases, and 12 bases had no gene match. This CDR3 comprises 17 residues. CDR1 is SGHRS and CDR2 is YFSETQ in the germline V gene. CDR3 residues: CASSPGVAGAGYNEQFF. CDR3 bases: TGCGCCAGCAGCCCGGGCGTAGCGGGAGCAGGGTACAATGAGCAGTTCTTC.

J is TRBJ2-1 and V is TRBV9, with D maybe TRBD2 (6 bases). The CDR3 has 13 amino acids. Trimming stripped 6 bases from V and 5 bases from J, with 12 bases between. Per the germline V gene, CDR1 is SGDLS and CDR2 is YYNGEE. The CDR3 coding sequence is TGTGCCAGCAACCGGGACTTTCACAATGAGCAGTTCTTC. It codes for CASNRDFHNEQFF.

J is TRBJ1-6 and V is TRBV20-1, with TRBD1 matching 7 bases. The CDR3 contains 13 residues. Germline V lookup: CDR1 DFQATT, CDR2 SNEGSKA (reference sequence). Trimming removed 5 bases from V and 11 bases from J; junction bases left unmatched: 9. Here the CDR3 reads CSASGTVLAPLHF. The DNA for the CDR3 is TGCAGTGCTTCCGGGACAGTCCTCGCACCCCTCCACTTT.

In this sample, this clonotype turned up once. J is TRBJ2-1 and V is TRBV12-3 or TRBV12-4; TRBD2 aligns across 7 bases. This CDR3 comprises 16 residues. Losses at the gene ends were 1 base for V and 3 bases for J; bases not matched to a gene: 6. This CDR3 is CASSLEAGAIYNEQFF. CDR3 bases: TGTGCCAGCAGTTTAGAGGCGGGAGCGATCTACAATGAGCAGTTCTTC.

Here the CDR3 reads CSAATEPAYNEQFF. CDR3 coding DNA: TGCAGTGCTGCCACGGAGCCGGCCTACAATGAGCAGTTCTTC. V usage is TRBV20-1 and J usage is TRBJ2-1; D call uncertain. The V gene lost 5 bases and the J gene lost 2 bases, with 13 bases spanning the gap. This CDR3 region has 14 residues. CDR1 DFQATT and CDR2 SNEGSKA come from the germline V gene (reference sequence).

The chain is built from TRBV12-3 or TRBV12-4 and TRBJ2-3, with D perhaps TRBD2 (6 bases). V lost 9 bases to trimming and J lost 5 bases, with 15 bases between them. CDR3 size: 13 residues. The CDR3 is CASSGVRIDTQYF. CDR3 in DNA: TGTGCCAGTTCGGGGGTGCGTATAGATACGCAGTATTTT.

The chain combines TRBV20-1 with TRBJ2-1, with D possibly matching TRBD1 (5 bases). This CDR3 has 13 residues. The germline V and J ends were trimmed by 1 base and 3 bases, with 7 bases remaining between them. The germline CDR1 and CDR2 sequences are DFQATT and SNEGSKA (reference sequence). This chain's CDR3 is CSARGTLYNEQFF. CDR3 coding DNA: TGCAGTGCTAGAGGGACACTCTACAATGAGCAGTTCTTC.

The V call is TRBV11-2, the J call TRBJ2-7; D is ambiguous. Germline-derived CDR1 and CDR2 are SGHAT and FQNNGV. The ends were cut back, 0 bases at V and 3 bases at J, with 9 bases in the middle. The CDR3 has 14 amino acids. This CDR3 reads CASSLDRGFYEQYF. The DNA of the CDR3 is TGTGCCAGCAGCTTAGATCGTGGGTTCTACGAGCAGTACTTC.

The rearrangement joins TRBV10-3 to TRBJ2-1; the match to TRBD2 covers 12 bases. V shed 4 bases, J shed 7 bases, and the junction held 8 bases outside the gene matches. Germline V gene sequence: CDR1 ENHRY, CDR2 SYGVKD. The CDR3 spans 16 residues. CDR3 coding DNA: TGTGCCATCAGTGTAAAATCTAGCGGGAGGGCTAATGAGCAGTTCTTC. The encoded protein is CAISVKSSGRANEQFF.

The V gene is TRBV20-1, the J gene TRBJ2-5; TRBD2 might be the D (5 bases). CDR1 and CDR2 (germline): DFQATT, SNEGSKA (reference sequence). The CDR3 covers 14 residues. The germline V and J ends were trimmed by 0 bases and 1 base, with 9 bases remaining between them. CDR3 nucleotides: TGCAGTGCTAGAGAACCCCGGGGCCAAGAGACCCAGTACTTC. Its protein is CSAREPRGQETQYF.

This clonotype has a handful of counts. This chain connects TRBV11-2 to TRBJ1-3, with D possibly matching TRBD1 (5 bases). The V and J ends lost 5 bases and 4 bases respectively, with 15 bases between them. The CDR3 runs to 15 residues. Germline assignment: CDR1 SGHAT and CDR2 FQNNGV. This CDR3 is CASSPRRGDGNTIYF. The DNA for the CDR3 is TGTGCCAGCAGCCCGCGGAGGGGTGACGGAAACACCATATATTTT. Based on the CDR3 plus reference TRBV11-2 and TRBJ1-3, the full variable domain is EAGVAQSPRYKIIEKRQSVAFWCNPISGHATLYWYQQILGQGPKLLIQFQNNGVVDDSQLPKDRFSAERLKGVDSTLKIQPAKLEDSAVYLCASSPRRGDGNTIYFGEGSWLTVV.

V is TRBV20-1 and J is TRBJ1-1; D uncertain. Looked up from germline, CDR1 is DFQATT and CDR2 is SNEGSKA (reference sequence). V was trimmed by 3 bases and J by 3 bases, leaving 14 bases between them. The CDR3 extends over 14 amino acids. DNA for the CDR3: TGCAGTGCTAGCCGTCGGGCATTGGACACTGAAGCTTTCTTT. Encoded protein: CSASRRALDTEAFF.